The 21 T cell receptor beta chains below come from one sample, sequenced in a study of blood T cells in healthy people across ages. Next came a second PCR, run for about 6 to 11 cycles, which used a sample-barcoded 5' primer along with a J-beta primer mix. TCRdb analysed the 5' RACE reads with MiXCR anew, one entry per CDR3 protein. Of some 780,000 distinct CDR3 sequences in the sample, around 50% were seen once. The material sequenced was blood. Source of these receptors: a man aged 40-49 years in good health.

The V gene is TRBV29-1, the J gene TRBJ2-7; D possibly uses TRBD1 or TRBD2 (5 bases each). Per the germline V gene, CDR1 is SQVTM and CDR2 is ANQGSEA. V was pared by 6 bases and J by 5 bases, with 17 bases between. This CDR3 is built from 13 residues. DNA of the CDR3: TGCAGCGTCCGACGATCTGGGGACGACGAGCAGTACTTC. Its translation is CSVRRSGDDEQYF.

The chain joins TRBV6-5 to TRBJ2-3, with no clear D. CDR1 MNHEY and CDR2 SVGAGI come from the germline V gene. The CDR3 sequence is 12 residues long. Trimming took 7 bases from V and 6 from J, leaving 11 bases between them. The CDR3 is CASKGGEDTQYF. Here the CDR3 DNA reads TGTGCCAGCAAGGGTGGTGAGGATACGCAGTATTTT.

J is TRBJ2-7 and V is TRBV7-6; D could derive from TRBD1 or TRBD2 (5 bases each). The J call may be mistaken, given a closer DNA end match to TRBJ2-5. CDR1 is SGHVS, CDR2 FNYEAQ, per germline. This CDR3 contains 14 residues. The CDR3 sequence is CASSSTPRGRTQYF. The CDR3 coding sequence is TGTGCCAGCAGCTCAACCCCACGGGGACGGACCCAGTACTTC.

This clonotype was detected a few times. This chain joins TRBV29-1 and TRBJ1-5; D gene uncertain. This CDR3 is built from 13 residues. From germline, CDR1 is SQVTM and CDR2 ANQGSEA. The germline V and J ends were trimmed by 5 bases and 5 bases, with 13 bases remaining between them. The chain's CDR3 is CSVRNERYQPQHF. Written as DNA, the CDR3 is TGCAGCGTTCGAAATGAGAGGTATCAGCCCCAGCATTTT. The variable domain in full, with the rest retrieved from reference TRBV29-1 and TRBJ1-5, is SAVISQKPSRDICQRGTSLTIQCQVDSQVTMMFWYRQQPGQSLTLIATANQGSEATYESGFVIDKFPISRPNLTFSTLTVSNMSPEDSSIYLCSVRNERYQPQHFGDGTRLSIL.

This clonotype occurred a few times. The V gene is TRBV3-1, the J gene TRBJ2-1, with D hard to call. Trimming cost V 6 bases and J 7 bases, with 7 bases left between them. Germline-derived CDR1 and CDR2 are LGHDT and YNNKEL (reference sequence). The CDR3 length is 11 residues. The CDR3 region has the DNA TGTGCCAGCAGTCGAACGAATGAGCAGTTCTTC. It codes for CASSRTNEQFF.

This clonotype was detected a few times. This chain connects TRBV28 to TRBJ2-5; no definite D call. V was clipped by 2 bases and J by 11 bases, with 12 bases between them. This CDR3 region has 12 residues. Germline-derived CDR1 and CDR2 are MDHEN and SYDVKM. In nucleotides, the CDR3 is TGTGCCAGCAGTTTAAACCCGGGTGAACAGTACTTC. Its protein product is CASSLNPGEQYF.

This clonotype occurred a few times. This chain links TRBV18 with TRBJ1-4; no definite D call. The V end was cut by 2 bases, the J end by 4 bases, with 14 bases between. CDR1 is KGHSH, CDR2 LQKENI, per germline. This CDR3 contains 16 residues. The DNA for the CDR3 is TGTGCCAGCTCACCATCATCGGGTGGTGGTAATGAAAAACTGTTTTTT. Protein: CASSPSSGGGNEKLFF.

This clonotype was found a few times. The chain combines TRBV20-1 with TRBJ2-5, with 13 positions matching TRBD2. The J segment lost 1 base and the V segment lost 1 base, leaving 3 bases of the junction unmatched. CDR3 length: 16 amino acids. Germline loops: CDR1 DFQATT, CDR2 SNEGSKA (reference sequence). The CDR3 loop reads CSARAGLAGPQETQYF. The DNA of the CDR3 is TGCAGTGCTAGAGCGGGACTAGCGGGGCCCCAAGAGACCCAGTACTTC.

The J gene is TRBJ2-3, the V gene TRBV7-3; D not certain. This CDR3 region has 17 residues. The germline gives CDR1 SGHTA, CDR2 FQGTGA. The germline V and J ends were trimmed by 5 bases and 2 bases, with 20 bases remaining between them. The CDR3 loop reads CASSLGRSSFHTDTQYF. CDR3 DNA: TGTGCCAGCAGCCTAGGTCGATCGAGTTTTCACACAGATACGCAGTATTTT.

The chain is built from TRBV27 and TRBJ2-1; perhaps TRBD2 as D (6 bases). The ends were cut back, 6 bases at V and 2 bases at J, with 11 bases in the middle. Germline-derived CDR1 and CDR2 are MNHEY and SMNVEV (reference sequence). This CDR3 comprises 14 residues. DNA of the CDR3: TGTGCCAGCAGGGAGAGGGAGGCCTACAATGAGCAGTTCTTC. Protein: CASREREAYNEQFF.

V and J are TRBV9 and TRBJ2-2; D unresolved. CDR3 length: 12 residues. V lost 6 bases and J 6 bases, leaving 9 bases between the germline ends. Per the germline V gene, CDR1 is SGDLS and CDR2 is YYNGEE. CDR3 in amino acids: CASIVVAGELFF. The CDR3 DNA is TGTGCCAGCATAGTAGTTGCCGGGGAGCTGTTTTTT. The full variable domain, its missing parts supplied by reference TRBV9 and TRBJ2-2, is DSGVTQTPKHLITATGQRVTLRCSPRSGDLSVYWYQQSLDQGLQFLIQYYNGEERAKGNILERFSAQQFPDLHSELNLSSLELGDSALYFCASIVVAGELFFGEGSRLTVL.

The V call is TRBV3-1, the J call TRBJ1-1, with a possible D match to TRBD1 (5 bases). The CDR3 covers 14 residues. Germline CDR1 is LGHDT and CDR2 is YNNKEL (reference sequence). V lost 3 bases, J lost 7 bases, and 15 bases lay in between. The CDR3 coding sequence is TGTGCCAGCAGCCACAGGGCTAGCGGGGGTGAAGCTTTCTTT. Amino acid sequence: CASSHRASGGEAFF.

A word on this clonotype: A read error may produce the germline difference seen at one junction end. In DNA, the CDR3 is TGTGCCAGCAGCCTAACACCTAGACAGGTCTCCACAGATACGCAGTATTTT. Protein: CASSLTPRQVSTDTQYF. This chain links TRBV7-3 with TRBJ2-3; weak D call: TRBD1 (6 bases). The germline gives CDR1 SGHTA, CDR2 FQGTGA. This CDR3 is built from 17 residues.

This rearrangement joins TRBV29-1 to TRBJ2-5; TRBD1 matches at 9 bases. V was clipped by 7 bases and J by 6 bases; unmatched bases: 9. There are 13 residues in the CDR3. Germline V gene data show CDR1 as SQVTM and CDR2 as ANQGSEA. Here the CDR3 DNA reads TGCAGCGGCGGCGAACAGGGGGCTAAGACCCAGTACTTC. Protein sequence: CSGGEQGAKTQYF.

This chain joins TRBV28 and TRBJ2-1; 10 nucleotides align to TRBD2. The J call may not be correct, given that the DNA end is closer to TRBJ2-7. This CDR3 spans 14 amino acids. Germline CDR1 and CDR2: MDHEN and SYDVKM. CDR3 region: CASAPAGGPNEQYF. CDR3 bases: TGTGCCAGTGCGCCAGCGGGAGGGCCCAATGAGCAGTACTTC.

This rearrangement joins TRBV7-3 to TRBJ1-1, with 7 bases aligning to TRBD1. The V gene's germline CDR1 is SGHTA and CDR2 FQGTGA. The CDR3 consists of 15 residues. Trimming took 1 base from V and 0 from J; bases not matched to a gene: 2. This CDR3 is CASSLIGGVNTEAFF. Here the CDR3 DNA reads TGTGCCAGCAGCTTAATAGGGGGCGTGAACACTGAAGCTTTCTTT.

The table lists this clonotype with a count of one. This chain links TRBV12-3 or TRBV12-4 with TRBJ1-2; D is unresolved. This CDR3 comprises 14 residues. Trimming took off 7 bases at V and 3 bases at J, with 15 bases between the two ends. In DNA form, the CDR3 reads TGTGCCAGCACCCGGAGTCAGGCCTACTATGGCTACACCTTC. Its protein is CASTRSQAYYGYTF.

The V gene is TRBV4-1, the J gene TRBJ2-7, with 7 bases fitting TRBD2. The ends lost 0 bases at V and 7 bases at J; junction bases unmatched: 9. The CDR3 is made up of 15 amino acids. CDR1 is MGHRA and CDR2 is YSYEKL in the germline V gene. The CDR3 DNA reads TGCGCCAGCAGCCAAGAAACTAGCGCAGACAATGAGCAGTACTTC. This gives the protein CASSQETSADNEQYF.

The V and J genes are TRBV12-3 or TRBV12-4 and TRBJ2-3, with 14 bases fitting TRBD2. V lost 4 bases, J lost 3 bases, and 0 bases stayed unmatched. This CDR3 has 15 amino acids. The DNA of the CDR3 is TGTGCCAGCAGTTGGACTAGCGGGGGGACAGATACGCAGTATTTT. This sequence encodes CASSWTSGGTDTQYF.

Notes on this clonotype: A junction boundary mismatches the germline segment, possibly from a read error. The V gene is TRBV7-8, the J gene TRBJ1-5; no definite D call. CDR3 length: 15 amino acids. Looked up from germline, CDR1 is SGHVS and CDR2 is FQNEAQ. CDR3 sequence: CARSLASVSNQPQHF. CDR3 nucleotides: TGTGCCCGCAGCTTAGCGTCTGTCAGCAATCAGCCCCAGCATTTT. Full variable domain (missing parts from reference TRBV7-8 and TRBJ1-5): GAGVSQSPRYKVAKRGQDVALRCDPISGHVSLFWYQQALGQGPEFLTYFQNEAQLDKSGLPSDRFFAERPEGSVSTLKIQRTQQEDSAVYLCARSLASVSNQPQHFGDGTRLSIL.

The V gene is TRBV12-3 or TRBV12-4, the J gene TRBJ2-6; D gene unclear. Trimming took off 7 bases at V and 4 bases at J, with 8 bases between the two ends. This CDR3 is 13 amino acids long. The CDR3 spells CASNIVGANVLTF. As DNA, the CDR3 is TGTGCCAGCAACATTGTAGGGGCCAACGTCCTGACTTTC.